Listed below are T cell receptor beta chains from one sample, sequenced in a study of blood T cell repertoires in COVID-19. Clones were sequenced by immunoSEQ multiplex PCR, and TCRdb holds only the in-frame ones, with some missing. The data contain 50,000 to 70,000 clones, roughly 86% of them singletons. Sequencing was done on a sample of peripheral blood. These receptor sequences come from a man aged 55 to 70 with active or convalescent COVID-19. Each CDR3 is given with its conserved first and last residue. The D gene is left open where the match is weak. Where a row states a size, it is once, few, many or the class of an expanded clone; other rows omit it.

size	D	J	V	DNA	CDR3
.	.	TRBJ1-1	TRBV5-1	TGCGCCAGCAGCTTGGAGGGACAAATTACTGAAGCTTTCTTT	CASSLEGQITEAFF
once	.	TRBJ1-2	TRBV18	TGTGCCAGCTCCCGAAGGACAGTCTATGGCTACACCTTC	CASSRRTVYGYTF
few	TRBD1	TRBJ1-3	TRBV9	TGTGCCAGCTCACTGGGACAGACCTCTGGAAACACCATATATTTT	CASSLGQTSGNTIYF
once	.	TRBJ2-1	TRBV10-3	TGTGCCATCAGTGAGAGGGCCGACAGTGAGCAGTTCTTC	CAISERADSEQFF
.	.	TRBJ1-1	TRBV29-1	TGCAGCGTTCGTTCGACAGGCCGGAACACTGAAGCTTTCTTT	CSVRSTGRNTEAFF
few	TRBD1	TRBJ2-1	TRBV5-4	TGTGCCAGCAGCTTGGAACAGGGGGCTGGTGAGCAGTTCTTC	CASSLEQGAGEQFF
few	.	TRBJ1-2	TRBV6-1	TGTGCCAGCAGTGACGGCGGTGTCTATGGCTACACCTTC	CASSDGGVYGYTF
.	.	TRBJ2-1	TRBV6-5	TGTGCCAGCACCACCGTAGGCGGGGTCGATGAGCAGTTCTTC	CASTTVGGVDEQFF
.	.	TRBJ1-5	TRBV18	TGTGCCAGCTCACCCCAGCGGGAGGGTCAGCCCCAGCATTTT	CASSPQREGQPQHF
.	TRBD1	TRBJ1-1	TRBV18	TGTGCCAGCTCTACAGGGGGCGACACTGAAGCTTTCTTT	CASSTGGDTEAFF
few	.	TRBJ1-6	TRBV28	TGTGCCAGCACTATAGGACAGTTTAATTCACCCCTCCACTTT	CASTIGQFNSPLHF
once	.	TRBJ2-1	TRBV5-1	TGCGCCAGCAGCCCTCAGAACCGCTTCAATGAGCAGTTCTTC	CASSPQNRFNEQFF
.	TRBD1	TRBJ1-5	TRBV5-4	TGTGCCAGCAGCTTCGGGACAGGAGTTAATCAGCCCCAGCATTTT	CASSFGTGVNQPQHF
.	TRBD2	TRBJ2-3	TRBV27	TGTGCCAGCAGTTTATTAGCGGGGGGGCTAACAGATACGCAGTATTTT	CASSLLAGGLTDTQYF
.	.	TRBJ2-5	TRBV15	TGTGCCACCGGGGGCGGGTCAGGAGAGACCCAGTACTTC	CATGGGSGETQYF
.	.	TRBJ1-5	TRBV23-1	TGCGCCAGCATTTCACGGGGGTTTGATCAGCCCCAGCATTTT	CASISRGFDQPQHF
.	.	TRBJ1-1	TRBV5-1	TGCGCCAGCAGCTTTGGGGGGGACACTGAAGCTTTCTTT	CASSFGGDTEAFF
.	TRBD1	TRBJ1-5	TRBV6-1	TGTGCCAGCAGTGAAGGGTCAGGGGGCCCTTATCAGCCCCAGCATTTT	CASSEGSGGPYQPQHF